Shown below are 12 T cell receptor beta chains from a single sample sequenced in a study of neurological immune-mediated disorders. Via MiXCR, TCRdb re-called the 5' RACE reads, giving one row per CDR3 protein. The table records about 59,000 distinct CDR3 sequences, around 3.6% of them present only once. The material sequenced was PBMCs. The receptors come from a woman younger than 45 with multiple sclerosis.

This clonotype was counted at least ten times. The J gene is TRBJ2-4, the V gene TRBV12-3 or TRBV12-4; D is ambiguous. This CDR3 is 13 amino acids long. Trimming stripped 2 bases from V and 0 bases from J, with 2 bases between. The DNA of the CDR3 is TGTGCCAGCAGTTTACTAGCCAAAAACATTCAGTACTTC. This gives the protein CASSLLAKNIQYF.

In this sample, this clonotype turned up many times. V gene TRBV27 combines with J gene TRBJ2-2, with 12 positions matching TRBD2. The trim removed 4 bases at V and 5 bases at J, leaving 11 bases unmatched. Germline V gene sequence: CDR1 MNHEY, CDR2 SMNVEV (reference sequence). The CDR3 runs to 18 residues. The CDR3 nucleotides read TGTGCCAGCAGTTCCGGCCCACTAGCGGGAGGTCGGACCGGGGAGCTGTTTTTT. It translates to CASSSGPLAGGRTGELFF.

In its sample, this clonotype was seen a few times. A much larger clone differs by one base, so this may be a read error. The gene calls are TRBV20-1 and TRBJ1-2; no definite D call. Germline loops: CDR1 DFQATT, CDR2 SNEGSKA (reference sequence). This CDR3 spans 13 amino acids. V was clipped by 1 base and J by 2 bases, with 8 bases between them. CDR3 protein: CSARGGKNYGYTF. The CDR3 DNA sequence: TGCAGTGCTAGAGGGGGAAAGAACTATGGCTACACCTTC.

This clonotype was seen ten or more times. The V gene is TRBV20-1, the J gene TRBJ2-7, with unresolved D. The CDR3 sequence is 12 residues long. Trimming shortened V by 1 base and J by 3 bases, and 7 bases separated the two germline ends. Germline CDR1 reads DFQATT; CDR2 reads SNEGSKA (reference sequence). CDR3 region: CSARVAGYEQYF. The CDR3 region has the DNA TGCAGTGCTAGAGTAGCAGGCTACGAGCAGTACTTC.

At least ten counts were recorded for this clonotype. The rearrangement links TRBV5-1 to TRBJ1-2; D perhaps matches TRBD1 (5 bases). Germline V lookup: CDR1 SGHRS, CDR2 YFSETQ. The CDR3 spans 13 residues. Trimming removed 5 bases from V and 2 bases from J, with 10 bases in between. The CDR3 protein is CASRKGRNYGYTF. The CDR3 bases are TGCGCCAGCAGGAAGGGACGCAACTATGGCTACACCTTC.

This clonotype has only a few counts. The gene calls are TRBV30 and TRBJ1-1; no definite D call. CDR1 and CDR2 from the germline V gene are GTSNPN and SVGIG (reference sequence). The V end lost 2 bases, the J end lost 0 bases, and 7 bases lay between the germline ends. CDR3 length: 13 amino acids. In DNA, the CDR3 is TGTGCCTGGAGTAATGCTATGAACACTGAAGCTTTCTTT. Translation: CAWSNAMNTEAFF.

This clonotype has ten or more counts. The V and J genes are TRBV5-1 and TRBJ1-3, with D possibly being TRBD1 (5 bases). The germline V and J ends were trimmed by 1 base and 0 bases, with 14 bases remaining between them. Germline CDR1 reads SGHRS; CDR2 reads YFSETQ. The CDR3 contains 17 residues. CDR3 protein: CASSLSLQGISGNTIYF. The CDR3 region has the DNA TGCGCCAGCAGCTTGTCCCTCCAGGGAATCTCTGGAAACACCATATATTTT.

Ten or more counts support this clonotype. The chain carries TRBV24-1 and TRBJ1-3, with D uncertain. CDR1 is KGHDR, CDR2 SFDVKD, per germline. Trimming took 2 bases from V and 0 from J, leaving 4 bases between them. This CDR3 has 14 residues. CDR3 nucleotide sequence: TGTGCCACCAGTGATTCAAACTCTGGAAACACCATATATTTT. Protein product: CATSDSNSGNTIYF.

This clonotype was seen at least ten times. V is TRBV29-1 and J is TRBJ1-1; D gene unclear. In germline, CDR1 is SQVTM, CDR2 ANQGSEA. V shed 4 bases and J shed 3 bases, with 18 bases lying between them. The CDR3 spans 15 residues. CDR3 sequence reads: CSVVRHLKRDTEAFF. CDR3 in DNA: TGCAGCGTTGTGAGACACCTAAAACGGGACACTGAAGCTTTCTTT. Full variable domain (missing parts from reference TRBV29-1 and TRBJ1-1): SAVISQKPSRDICQRGTSLTIQCQVDSQVTMMFWYRQQPGQSLTLIATANQGSEATYESGFVIDKFPISRPNLTFSTLTVSNMSPEDSSIYLCSVVRHLKRDTEAFFGQGTRLTVV.

With respect to this clonotype: One end of the junction fails to match germline, which may point to a read error. The CDR3 sequence is CSASNPNQPQNF. As DNA, the CDR3 is TGCAGTGCTAGTAATCCCAATCAGCCCCAGAATTTT. V is TRBV20-1 and J is TRBJ1-5; D is ambiguous. CDR1 and CDR2 from the germline V gene are DFQATT and SNEGSKA (reference sequence). This CDR3 contains 12 residues.

Ten or more counts support this clonotype. The chain has TRBV20-1 and TRBJ2-6; perhaps TRBD2 as D (5 bases). The CDR3 extends over 15 amino acids. Germline lookup yields CDR1 DFQATT and CDR2 SNEGSKA (reference sequence). V was clipped by 3 bases and J by 0 bases, with 9 bases between them. In DNA form, the CDR3 reads TGCAGTGCTAGTCATAGCGTCTCTGGGGCCAACGTCCTGACTTTC. It codes for CSASHSVSGANVLTF.

This clonotype was seen at least ten times. V gene TRBV3-1 combines with J gene TRBJ2-2, with D uncertain. The CDR3 consists of 13 residues. The germline gives CDR1 LGHDT, CDR2 YNNKEL (reference sequence). The ends were cut back, 2 bases at V and 6 bases at J, with 7 bases in the middle. The DNA for the CDR3 is TGTGCCAGCAGCCAAATTATCGCCGGGGAGCTGTTTTTT. Translating gives CASSQIIAGELFF.